This T cell receptor beta chain emerged from a study of tumor and adjacent non-tumor tissue in lung cancer. Study details: Patients comprised about a dozen adenocarcinoma, 2 squamous cell carcinoma and 1 small cell lung cancer. Overall study findings and caveats: Tumor tissue had significantly higher TCR diversity than normal lung.

Three rounds of nested PCR, following a modified ARM-PCR protocol, produced the TCRbeta library. In TCRdb, the multiplex PCR reads were re-called with MiXCR into one record per CDR3 protein. The table shows approximately 140,000 distinct CDR3 sequences, with around 61% occurring only once. Germline-derived CDR1 and CDR2 are SGHAT and FQNNGV. The CDR3 spans 12 residues. Trimming took 1 base from V and 7 from J, leaving 7 bases between them. To note about this clonotype: Its antigen remains unidentified. In this CDR3 the conserved last residue, phenylalanine or tryptophan, is missing, so a read error is likely.

This sample's RNA came from whole unsorted tissue. Sequences were obtained from lung tumor tissue. The receptor was derived from a man aged 55 to 70 with small cell lung cancer. J is TRBJ2-5 and V is TRBV11-2; no clear D. CDR3 protein: CASSLGGVTQYY. The CDR3 coding sequence is TGTGCCAGCAGCTTAGGTGGGGTGACCCAGTACTAC.